This TCR beta chain was observed in a study of blood T cell repertoires in COVID-19. In the authors' methods: Scientists estimated how many nucleated cells there were by amplifying reference gene primers. Here immunoSEQ multiplex PCR was the method, and the copy in TCRdb shows in-frame clones only, minus some. Clonal size and the V and J genes are those of that table, whereas D and trimming came from the DNA. In the table there are 45,000 to 60,000 clones, 85% to 90% of which are singletons. Germline V gives CDR1 MDHEN, CDR2 SYDVKM. The CDR3 runs to 13 residues. The V segment lost 7 bases and the J segment 2 bases; nucleotides outside the gene matches: 1.

The V and J genes are TRBV28 and TRBJ1-2; 10 positions agree with TRBD1. Material for sequencing was peripheral blood. The TCR was taken from a human donor with active COVID-19. The donor label of this sample is uncertain. The CDR3 loop is CASMTGGNYGYTF. The CDR3 nucleotides are TGTGCCAGCATGACAGGGGGCAACTATGGCTACACCTTC.